This section outlines one T cell receptor beta chain sequence together with its context. Antigen unknown. This CDR3 has 13 amino acids. Germline values: CDR1 GTSNPN, CDR2 SVGIG (reference sequence). After removal of 4 bases from V and 0 bases from J, the junction contained 0 bases not matched to a gene. The whole isolated RNA underwent reverse transcription, so sequencing captured expressed TCRB transcripts. Sequencing used immunoSEQ multiplex PCR; TCRdb keeps in-frame clones, though not all of them. The sample records hundreds of thousands of clones, 11% to 15% being singletons. This record belongs to a study of beta chain features in type 1 diabetes. General study points: People with Type 1 diabetes carried modestly yet significantly shorter TCRB CDR3s in all four CD4+ subsets. Fewer junction insertions and more nucleotide deletions appeared in type 1 diabetes patients.

The authors sorted CD4+ naive, central memory, regulatory and stem cell-like memory cells via CD45RO/CCR7/CD25/CD127/CD95/CD27. Sequences were obtained from naive CD4+ T cells from blood. The TCR was taken from a man aged 18 to 29 with type 1 diabetes. This chain links TRBV30 with TRBJ2-5, with 9 bases aligning to TRBD2. The chain's CDR3 is CAWKRGDQETQYF. CDR3 DNA: TGTGCCTGGAAGCGGGGGGACCAAGAGACCCAGTACTTC. The full variable domain, its missing parts supplied by reference TRBV30 and TRBJ2-5, is SQTIHQWPATLVQPVGSPLSLECTVEGTSNPNLYWYRQAAGRGLQLLFYSVGIGQISSEVPQNLSASRPQDRQFILSSKKLLLSDSGFYLCAWKRGDQETQYFGPGTRLLVL.